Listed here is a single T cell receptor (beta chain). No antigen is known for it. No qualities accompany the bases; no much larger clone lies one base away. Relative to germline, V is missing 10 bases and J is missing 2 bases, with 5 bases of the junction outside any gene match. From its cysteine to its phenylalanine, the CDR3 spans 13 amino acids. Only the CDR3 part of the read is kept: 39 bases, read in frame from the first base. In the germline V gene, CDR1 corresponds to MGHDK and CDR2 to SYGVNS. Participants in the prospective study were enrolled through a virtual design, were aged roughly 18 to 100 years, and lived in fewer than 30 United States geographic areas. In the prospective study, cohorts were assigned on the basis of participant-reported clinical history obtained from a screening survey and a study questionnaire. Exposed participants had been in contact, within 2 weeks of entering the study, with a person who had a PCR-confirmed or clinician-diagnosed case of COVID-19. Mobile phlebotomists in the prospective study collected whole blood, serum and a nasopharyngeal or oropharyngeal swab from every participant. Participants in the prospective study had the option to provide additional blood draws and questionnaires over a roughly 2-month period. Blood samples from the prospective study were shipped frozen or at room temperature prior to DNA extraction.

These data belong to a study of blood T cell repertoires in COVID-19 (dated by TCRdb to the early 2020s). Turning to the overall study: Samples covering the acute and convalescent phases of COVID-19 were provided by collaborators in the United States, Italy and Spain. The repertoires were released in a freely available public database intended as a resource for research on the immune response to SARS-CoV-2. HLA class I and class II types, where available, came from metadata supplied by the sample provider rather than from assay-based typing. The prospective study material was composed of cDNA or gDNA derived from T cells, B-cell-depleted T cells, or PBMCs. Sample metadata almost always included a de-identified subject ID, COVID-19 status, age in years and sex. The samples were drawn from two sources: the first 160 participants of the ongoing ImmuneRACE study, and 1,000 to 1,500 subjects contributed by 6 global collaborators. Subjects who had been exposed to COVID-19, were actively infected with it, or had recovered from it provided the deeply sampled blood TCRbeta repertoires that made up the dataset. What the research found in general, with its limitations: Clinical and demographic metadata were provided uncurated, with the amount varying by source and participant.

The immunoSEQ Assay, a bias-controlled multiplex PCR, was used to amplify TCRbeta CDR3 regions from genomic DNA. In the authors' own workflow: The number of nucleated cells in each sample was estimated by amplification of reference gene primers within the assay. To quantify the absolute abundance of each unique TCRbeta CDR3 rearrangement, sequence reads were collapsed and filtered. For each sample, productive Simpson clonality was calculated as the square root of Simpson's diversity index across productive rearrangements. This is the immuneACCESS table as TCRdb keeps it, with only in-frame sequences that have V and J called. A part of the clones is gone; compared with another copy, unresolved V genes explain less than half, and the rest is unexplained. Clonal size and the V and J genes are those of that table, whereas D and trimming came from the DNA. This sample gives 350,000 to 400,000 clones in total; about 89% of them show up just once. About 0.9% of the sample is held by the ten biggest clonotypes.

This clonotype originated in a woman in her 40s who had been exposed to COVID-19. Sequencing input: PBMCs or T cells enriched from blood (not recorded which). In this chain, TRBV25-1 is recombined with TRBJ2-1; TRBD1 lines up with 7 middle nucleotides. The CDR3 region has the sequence CATGTEPYNEQFF. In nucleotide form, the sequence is TGTGCCACGGGGACAGAACCCTACAATGAGCAGTTCTTC.